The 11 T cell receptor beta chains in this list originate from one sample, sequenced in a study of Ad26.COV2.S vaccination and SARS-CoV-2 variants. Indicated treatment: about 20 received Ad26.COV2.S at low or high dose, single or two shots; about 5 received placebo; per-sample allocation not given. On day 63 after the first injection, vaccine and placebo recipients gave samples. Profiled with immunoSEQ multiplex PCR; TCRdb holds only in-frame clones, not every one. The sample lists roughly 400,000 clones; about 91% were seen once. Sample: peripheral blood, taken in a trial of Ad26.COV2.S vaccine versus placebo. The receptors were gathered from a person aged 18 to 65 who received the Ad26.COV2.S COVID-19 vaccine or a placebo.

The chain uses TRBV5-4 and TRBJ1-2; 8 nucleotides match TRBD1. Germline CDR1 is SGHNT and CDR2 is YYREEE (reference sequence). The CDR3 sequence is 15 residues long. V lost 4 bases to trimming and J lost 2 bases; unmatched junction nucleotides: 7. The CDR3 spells CASSADRGPNYGYTF. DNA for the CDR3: TGTGCCAGCAGCGCCGACAGGGGTCCAAACTATGGCTACACCTTC.

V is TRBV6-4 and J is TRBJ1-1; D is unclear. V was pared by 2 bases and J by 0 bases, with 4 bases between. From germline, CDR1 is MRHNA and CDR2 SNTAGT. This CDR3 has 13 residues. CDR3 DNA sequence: TGTGCCAGCAGTGACAGCATGAACACTGAAGCTTTCTTT. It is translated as CASSDSMNTEAFF.

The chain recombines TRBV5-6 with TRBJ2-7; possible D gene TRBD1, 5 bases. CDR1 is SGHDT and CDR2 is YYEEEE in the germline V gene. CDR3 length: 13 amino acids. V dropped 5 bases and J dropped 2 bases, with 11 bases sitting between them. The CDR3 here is CASSGVDTYEQYF. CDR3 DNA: TGTGCCAGCAGTGGGGTGGACACCTACGAGCAGTACTTC.

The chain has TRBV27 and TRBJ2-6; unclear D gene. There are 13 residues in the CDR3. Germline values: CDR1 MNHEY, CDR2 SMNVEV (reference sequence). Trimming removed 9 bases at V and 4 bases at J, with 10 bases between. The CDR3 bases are TGTGCCAGTAGATCCGGGGGGGCCAACGTCCTGACTTTC. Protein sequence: CASRSGGANVLTF.

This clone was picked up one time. The CDR3 protein is CASSRSGGSYEQYF. In nucleotides, the CDR3 is TGTGCCAGCAGTCGATCAGGGGGCTCGTACGAGCAGTACTTC. This rearrangement joins TRBV6-2 or TRBV6-3 to TRBJ2-7, with 8 bases fitting TRBD1. The J segment lost 4 bases and the V segment lost 5 bases, leaving 7 bases of the junction unmatched. The CDR3 spans 14 residues. Germline loops: CDR1 MNHEY, CDR2 SVGEGT.

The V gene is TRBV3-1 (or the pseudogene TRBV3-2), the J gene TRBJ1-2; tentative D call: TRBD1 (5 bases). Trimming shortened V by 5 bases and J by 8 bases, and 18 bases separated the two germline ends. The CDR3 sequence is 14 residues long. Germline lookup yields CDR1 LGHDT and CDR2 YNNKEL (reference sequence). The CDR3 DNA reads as TGTGCCAGCAGCTCCTCGGGGGGGAAGGGCGGCTACACCTTC. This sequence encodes CASSSSGGKGGYTF.

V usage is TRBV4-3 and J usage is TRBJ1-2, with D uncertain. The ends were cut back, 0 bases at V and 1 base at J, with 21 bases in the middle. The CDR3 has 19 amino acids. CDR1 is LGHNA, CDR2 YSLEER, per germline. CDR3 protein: CASSQDLSTAAGNNYGYTF. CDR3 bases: TGCGCCAGCAGCCAAGATCTGAGTACAGCGGCGGGCAATAACTATGGCTACACCTTC.

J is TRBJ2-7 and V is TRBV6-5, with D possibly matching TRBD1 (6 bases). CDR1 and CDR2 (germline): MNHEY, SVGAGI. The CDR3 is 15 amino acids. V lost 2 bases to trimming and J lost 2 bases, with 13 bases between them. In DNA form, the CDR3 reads TGTGCCAGCAGTTACGTACAGGGAAGGACCTACGAGCAGTACTTC. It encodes CASSYVQGRTYEQYF.

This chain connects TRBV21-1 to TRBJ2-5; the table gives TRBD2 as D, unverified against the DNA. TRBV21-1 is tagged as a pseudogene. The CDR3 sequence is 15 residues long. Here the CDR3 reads CASSKEREVEETQYF. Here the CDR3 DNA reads TGTGCCAGCAGCAAAGAGCGGGAGGTTGAGGAGACCCAGTACTTC.

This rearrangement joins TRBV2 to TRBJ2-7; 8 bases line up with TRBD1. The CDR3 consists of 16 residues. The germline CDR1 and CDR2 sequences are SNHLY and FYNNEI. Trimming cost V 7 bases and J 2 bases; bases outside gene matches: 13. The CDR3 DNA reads TGTGCCAGCAACAGAGATACGGGACAGGCCACCTACGAGCAGTACTTC. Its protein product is CASNRDTGQATYEQYF.

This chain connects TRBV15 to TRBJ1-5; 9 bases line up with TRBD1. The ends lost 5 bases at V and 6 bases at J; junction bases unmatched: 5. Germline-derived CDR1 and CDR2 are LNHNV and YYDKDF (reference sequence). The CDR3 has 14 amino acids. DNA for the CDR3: TGTGCCACCAGCCGGGACAGGGCCGTTCAGCCCCAGCATTTT. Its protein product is CATSRDRAVQPQHF.